This T cell receptor (beta chain) was recorded in a study of cytomegalovirus exposure and HLA in healthy donors (dated by TCRdb to 2016 to 2017). Background on the whole study: An earlier analysis of approximately 640 of the donors reported approximately 300 Gb of sequence data and some 100 million unique TCR beta sequences from around 200 million T cells. An early release covering about 600 HLA-typed donors comprised approximately 300 gigabases of sequencing data and around 80 million unique TCR sequences. Of the 300 to 400 genotyped donors, approximately 83% fell in the genetic ancestry cluster associated with self-reported Caucasian donors. The study aimed to test whether signatures of past pathogen exposure could be identified by cataloging public T cell receptors. The study profiled the T cell repertoires of approximately 700 subjects by immunosequencing and related them to cytomegalovirus serostatus. In addition to the first cohort of approximately 650 subjects, a separate validation cohort of under 150 different subjects was used. To predict cytomegalovirus infection status, the study combined high-throughput TCR immunosequencing, statistical association of individual TCRs with disease status, and machine learning. A later analysis re-analyzed previously published TCR beta repertoires from roughly 690 donors and added high-resolution HLA genotyping to study TCR occurrence patterns. In the later analysis, no new phenotypic data were used to find candidate immune exposures; instead, reliance was placed on TCR beta sequences and their occurrence across donors. To decide whether each TCR beta V gene segment behaved as functional or pseudogenic, an earlier analysis of several hundred of the donors relied on high-throughput TCR beta sequencing. Donor age, sex, ethnicity and CMV serostatus were compiled together with the repertoire data. A later genetic analysis used genome-wide SNP genotypes for about 60% of the roughly 700 donors, treating that subset as a discovery cohort. Every repertoire in the discovery cohort had been generated on one and the same sequencing platform. Both class I and class II loci were covered by HLA typing, at four-digit resolution. The number of donors typed differed by locus, with about 629-630 for A, B, C, DRB1 and DQB1, approximately 500 for DQA1, 600 to 610 for DPA1, and approximately 470 for DPB1. Roughly 5 DR-DQ haplotypes were treated as single units for association and clustering because of strong linkage in the cohort. Across 398 genotyped donors of the cohort, an average of approximately 220,000 unique TCR beta nucleotide sequences per donor were sequenced, and approximately 17% of those sequences were non-productive.

V sheds 5 bases and J sheds 3 bases, leaving 16 bases between their ends. The germline V gene specifies SGHNT as CDR1 and YENEEA as CDR2. Its CDR3 holds 16 amino acids, cysteine through phenylalanine. The entry retains the CDR3 DNA only, 48 bases that are in frame from base 1. This clone was picked up a small number of times. Its cognate antigen has yet to be identified. No much larger clone exists at a distance of one base, and base qualities are not known. Receptor amplification or capture employed the immunoSEQ multiplex PCR assay. A mixture of 60 forward primers for TCR Vbeta segments and 13 reverse primers for TCR Jbeta segments was used in the multiplex PCR. Amplification of the CDR3 region of rearranged TCR beta genes was performed with a multiplex PCR assay on genomic DNA. The amplified TCR beta libraries were sequenced on the Illumina HiSeq System as 87-base-pair reads. The paper's data handling went like this. Across the 500 to 700 repertoires, a later analysis counted 80 million or so unique TCR beta chains, roughly 11 million of which were shared by at least two donors. Raw reads were error-corrected and collapsed into unique sequences by a nearest-neighbor algorithm in which closely related sequences were merged to remove PCR and sequencing errors. Alignment of CDR3 sequences to IMGT reference sequences was used to assign V, D and J gene segments. For a sequence to be retained, at least a six-nucleotide match to both a V gene segment and a J gene segment was required. Rearrangements were classified as productive when the CDR3 lacked stop codons and remained in frame with V and J, and all other rearrangements were classified as non-productive. Following IMGT convention, CDR3 was defined as the stretch from the second conserved V-encoded cysteine up to the conserved J-encoded phenylalanine. The earlier analysis of fewer than 750 of the donors excluded sequences that lacked an unambiguous match to a single V gene segment. In an earlier analysis of approximately 610 of the donors, V segments were called functional above 56.7% productive rearrangements and were called segregating when the between-donor standard deviation exceeded 5%. To diagnose cytomegalovirus status from the catalog of TCR beta chain sequences, a statistical classification framework was built. A later analysis assigned V and J genes by comparing TCR nucleotide sequences with IMGT/GENE-DB human TR gene sequences. In a later analysis, CDR3 sequences and most-parsimonious VDJ recombination scenarios were assigned using the TCRdist pipeline. In a later analysis, every TCR beta chain was defined by the combination of its CDR3 amino acid sequence and its V-gene family, and reads without a unique V-gene family were dropped. In a later analysis, around 600 highly shared, low-generation-probability nucleotide sequences were removed to address suspected cross-contamination and a sequencing artifact. For each public chain, a later analysis derived a clonal expansion index from normalized ranks of inferred template counts within each repertoire. Generation probabilities in a later analysis came from a VDJ recombination model fitted to out-of-frame rearrangements, and those results were checked against IGoR. A later analysis scored TCR-TCR, TCR-HLA and TCR-CMV co-occurrence with hypergeometric tests, applying a repertoire-size bias correction to TCR pairs. A later analysis estimated false discovery rates by permuting HLA or CMV assignments 20 times. In a later analysis, co-occurring TCRs were grouped with DBSCAN, and TCRdist sequence similarity was added when clustering was performed within HLA-allele-positive subsets. Co-occurrence clustering excluded repertoires with fewer than 30,000 or more than 120,000 public chains, plus five with anomalous nucleotide sharing. Entries here come from immuneACCESS through TCRdb and include only in-frame sequences with V and J called. Some clones fail to appear in such tables; in the studies checked, an unresolved V gene covers under half of the shortfall, and the cause of the remainder is unknown. Clonal size and the V and J genes are those of that table, whereas D and trimming came from the DNA. The sample profile shows around 100,000 clones; about three fifths of them were found once. Approximately 4.3% of the sample belongs to the ten largest clones.

The cohort comprised some 680 healthy bone marrow donors. At the time of sampling, all cohort members were nominally healthy, though unrecorded immune exposures were likely present. Of the 666 cohort members, 250 to 300 had positive CMV serostatus and about 360 had negative CMV serostatus, and CMV serostatus was not recorded for the donor. A peripheral blood sample was provided by each donor, and peripheral blood mononuclear cells were used for TCR beta sequencing. The Qiagen DNeasy Blood Extraction Kit was used to extract genomic DNA from the blood cell samples. General conclusions and limits of the study: The earlier analysis of about 600 of the donors excluded fewer than 20 rarely observed V segments, including chromosome 9 orphons, because counts were too low. Strong co-occurrence of HLA alleles, especially DR and DQ, made assigning TCR associations to individual alleles difficult. In a later genetic analysis, fewer N-insertions in productive TCRs were reported among donors in an Asian-associated ancestry cluster than the roughly 700-donor mean. The study listed around 160 TCR beta chains as associated with cytomegalovirus. Presence/absence analyses assumed roughly uniform sequencing depth across donors, an assumption that may not hold. Specific HLA alleles were associated with some 15,000 TCR beta sequences at a false discovery rate of 0.05 in a later analysis. In a later analysis, most CMV-associated TCR beta chains were found to appear HLA-restricted, with HLA associations seemingly driven largely by CMV exposure. The sequencing pipeline was judged likely to have produced a cluster of highly shared sequence variants as a technical artifact. Across donors, most TCR sequences were observed very rarely, whereas some public TCRs were present in many individuals. According to a later analysis, TCR association rates differed among HLA loci, with DRB1 alleles showing the most associated TCRs and HLA-C alleles showing the fewest. Linkage disequilibrium might explain the correlated functional status among segregating V segments, but an unknown experimental factor could not be excluded. According to a later analysis, parvovirus B19, influenza, CMV and Epstein-Barr virus appeared linked to several top co-occurrence clusters. In an earlier analysis of approximately 590 of the donors, most TCR beta V segments appeared in productive rearrangements about 90% or about 30% of the time, broadly matching IMGT annotations. A further reported finding was that TCR beta sequences accurately predicted the HLA-A and HLA-B alleles for most subjects in the first cohort. This cohort had only TCR beta chains sequenced, and the lack of alpha or paired-chain data limited which features could be detected. Cytomegalovirus status was reported to be diagnosed by the classifier with high specificity and sensitivity in both the original and validation cohorts. Because the 87-base-pair reads could not distinguish some IMGT-functional V segments, including TRBV6-2 and TRBV6-3, those segments were excluded. Because HLA typing was missing for some donors at each locus, association tests included only the typed subset. CMV serostatus was the only immune exposure information available for the cohort. Compared with equally common non-associated chains, HLA-associated TCR beta chains in a later analysis were more clonally expanded and had lower generation probabilities. A later genetic analysis associated a missense DCLRE1C variant with V-gene and J-gene trimming of TCR beta chains, and an independent cohort replicated the association. The authors suggested that the approach could potentially be generalized to other disease states and immunological phenotypes. In vitro tests confirmed that a few of the cytomegalovirus-associated TCR beta chains recognize cytomegalovirus antigens.

The sequence came from a human donor in good health. The rearranged chain carries TRBV11-3 and TRBJ2-2; the D segment could be TRBD1, given 6 matching bases. Sequenced material: PBMCs. The CDR3 amino acid sequence is: CASSTQGYRDTGELFF. The DNA sequence is as follows: TGTGCCAGCAGCACTCAGGGGTATAGGGACACCGGGGAGCTGTTTTTT.